The next 23 T cell receptor beta chains were all read from a single sample in a study of blood T cell repertoires in COVID-19. Assay used: immunoSEQ multiplex PCR; TCRdb lists only in-frame clones, some missing. The sample lists approximately 450,000 clones; around nine tenths were seen once. The sample taken for sequencing was PBMCs or T cells enriched from blood (not recorded which). All receptors derive from a woman under 30 with acute COVID-19.

This sequence joins TRBV6-5 and TRBJ1-1; D remains ambiguous. Looked up from germline, CDR1 is MNHEY and CDR2 is SVGAGI. Trimming removed 6 bases from V and 0 bases from J, with 14 bases in between. This CDR3 spans 15 amino acids. The chain's CDR3 is CASRRDHWMNTEAFF. For the CDR3, the DNA is TGTGCCAGCAGGAGGGATCACTGGATGAACACTGAAGCTTTCTTT.

The chain carries TRBV27 and TRBJ1-2; 8 bases are a match to TRBD1. Germline V gene lookup returns CDR1 MNHEY and CDR2 SMNVEV (reference sequence). The CDR3 is made up of 13 amino acids. Trimming took 1 base from V and 7 from J; bases not matched to a gene: 2. This CDR3 reads CASSLLGTGGYTF. The CDR3 DNA reads as TGTGCCAGCAGTTTATTGGGGACAGGTGGCTACACCTTC.

The chain combines TRBV9 with TRBJ1-1, with 7 bases fitting TRBD1. Germline CDR1 SGDLS, CDR2 YYNGEE. The V gene end was trimmed by 3 bases and the J gene end by 3 bases; junction bases not matched to a gene: 8. The CDR3 is 15 amino acids. The CDR3 sequence is CASSARGLGDTEAFF. The CDR3 DNA is TGTGCCAGCAGCGCGAGGGGGCTGGGGGACACTGAAGCTTTCTTT.

This sequence joins TRBV10-3 and TRBJ2-3; the D gene is possibly TRBD2 (5 bases). Looked up from germline, CDR1 is ENHRY and CDR2 is SYGVKD. This CDR3 region has 15 residues. Trimming cost V 5 bases and J 2 bases, with 14 bases left between them. Written as DNA, the CDR3 is TGTGCCATCAGTAGTGAGGGCGGGCTCACAGATACGCAGTATTTT. Translated: CAISSEGGLTDTQYF.

As regards this clone: One end of the junction does not line up with germline, which may come from a read error. The rearrangement joins TRBV7-8 to TRBJ1-5, with no clear D. Germline V gene lookup returns CDR1 SGHVS and CDR2 FQNEAQ. This CDR3 has 14 amino acids. The DNA of the CDR3 is TGTGCCAGCAGCCCAGACGGGGAAAATCAACCCCAGCATTTT. Encoded protein: CASSPDGENQPQHF.

The J gene is TRBJ2-3, the V gene TRBV5-1, with D perhaps TRBD2 (6 bases). Looked up from germline, CDR1 is SGHRS and CDR2 is YFSETQ. V was pared by 3 bases and J by 3 bases, with 14 bases between. CDR3 length: 15 amino acids. The CDR3, as DNA: TGCGCCAGCAGCTCAACCGTCGGGGGAACAGATACGCAGTATTTT. Its protein product is CASSSTVGGTDTQYF.

The rearrangement links TRBV5-1 to TRBJ2-5; 7 nucleotides agree with TRBD1. The germline CDR1 and CDR2 sequences are SGHRS and YFSETQ. The junction had 11 bases not matched to a gene; V was cut back by 4 bases and J by 5 bases. The CDR3 sequence is 15 residues long. The CDR3 DNA sequence: TGCGCCAGCAGCGTTATTTACAGGGGCTCCGAGACCCAGTACTTC. The encoded protein is CASSVIYRGSETQYF.

This clone was observed many times. V gene TRBV6-6 combines with J gene TRBJ1-6; maybe TRBD1 (6 bases). Trimming took 5 bases from V and 9 from J, leaving 17 bases between them. Looked up from germline, CDR1 is MNHNY and CDR2 is SVGAGI (reference sequence). The CDR3 extends over 15 amino acids. The CDR3 DNA sequence: TGTGCCAGCAGTCCCGGTCAGGGGTATCGTTCACCCCTCCACTTT. Its protein is CASSPGQGYRSPLHF.

The V call is TRBV5-1, the J call TRBJ2-3; 11 bases map to TRBD1. Looked up from germline, CDR1 is SGHRS and CDR2 is YFSETQ. The CDR3 loop spans 17 amino acids. The V gene end was trimmed by 6 bases and the J gene end by 5 bases; junction bases not matched to a gene: 14. Written as DNA, the CDR3 is TGCGCCAGCACTCTACCCTCGAGGACAGGGGGCTTAGATACGCAGTATTTT. It encodes CASTLPSRTGGLDTQYF.

This chain uses TRBV19 with TRBJ1-5; tentative D call: TRBD1 (6 bases). The CDR3 sequence is 17 residues long. V was trimmed by 3 bases and J by 4 bases, leaving 19 bases between them. Germline V gives CDR1 LNHDA, CDR2 SQIVND (reference sequence). In DNA form, the CDR3 reads TGTGCCAGTAGTATCAATACTGGTGCTACAGGGAATCAGCCCCAGCATTTT. This encodes CASSINTGATGNQPQHF.

This sequence joins TRBV10-1 and TRBJ2-2; D is undetermined. Germline CDR1 is WNHNN and CDR2 is SYGVQD (reference sequence). This CDR3 comprises 13 residues. V was pared by 5 bases and J by 6 bases, with 10 bases between. The CDR3 DNA is TGCGCCAGCAGTCCTATTGTCTCCGGGGAGCTGTTTTTT. Its translation: CASSPIVSGELFF.

V gene TRBV12-3 or TRBV12-4 combines with J gene TRBJ1-2; D possibly corresponds to TRBD1 (6 bases). The CDR3 totals 13 residues. V was clipped by 5 bases and J by 6 bases, with 13 bases between them. CDR3 residues: CASSTGTFNGYTF. The DNA for the CDR3 is TGTGCCAGCAGTACCGGGACATTTAATGGCTACACCTTC.

The chain couples TRBV28 to TRBJ1-2; no clear D gene. This CDR3 spans 15 amino acids. Germline V CDR1 and CDR2: MDHEN, SYDVKM. The V and J ends lost 4 bases and 4 bases respectively, with 16 bases between them. The DNA of the CDR3 is TGTGCCAGCAGTTCCGCGGGCAGGCTTGCCTATGGCTACACCTTC. Protein sequence: CASSSAGRLAYGYTF.

V gene TRBV5-4 combines with J gene TRBJ2-7; 7 bases line up with TRBD1. This CDR3 contains 13 residues. Unmatched junction bases numbered 5, after V lost 4 bases and J lost 4 bases. Germline loops: CDR1 SGHNT, CDR2 YYREEE (reference sequence). DNA for the CDR3: TGTGCCAGCAGCAGGGGACAGTTTTACGAGCAGTACTTC. Amino acid sequence: CASSRGQFYEQYF.

The chain couples TRBV7-9 to TRBJ1-1; 8 nucleotides match TRBD1. Trimming took 4 bases from V and 7 from J; bases not matched to a gene: 5. The germline CDR1 and CDR2 sequences are SEHNR and FQNEAQ (reference sequence). The CDR3 extends over 13 amino acids. CDR3 in DNA: TGTGCCAGCAGCTCGGGACAGGAGAATGAAGCTTTCTTT. Its protein product is CASSSGQENEAFF. The whole variable domain, filled in from reference TRBV7-9 and TRBJ1-1, reads DTGVSQNPRHKITKRGQNVTFRCDPISEHNRLYWYRQTLGQGPEFLTYFQNEAQLEKSRLLSDRFSAERPKGSFSTLEIQRTEQGDSAMYLCASSSGQENEAFFGQGTRLTVV.

In this sample, this clone turned up once. The V and J genes are TRBV9 and TRBJ1-2; 7 bases line up with TRBD1. This CDR3 spans 12 amino acids. The V gene end was trimmed by 3 bases and the J gene end by 6 bases; junction bases not matched to a gene: 2. Per germline, CDR1 SGDLS and CDR2 YYNGEE. For the CDR3, the DNA is TGTGCCAGCAGCGAGGGGGCCCATGGCTACACCTTC. This sequence encodes CASSEGAHGYTF.

V usage is TRBV6-2 or TRBV6-3 and J usage is TRBJ1-2, with TRBD1 matching over 7 bases. The CDR3 has 14 amino acids. Germline lookup yields CDR1 MNHEY and CDR2 SVGEGT. Trimming took 5 bases from V and 1 from J; bases not matched to a gene: 4. CDR3 in DNA: TGTGCCAGCAGTACCCGACAGGGTAACTATGGCTACACCTTC. The encoded protein is CASSTRQGNYGYTF.

V is TRBV25-1 and J is TRBJ1-5; TRBD1 might be the D (6 bases). There are 13 residues in the CDR3. The ends were cut back, 3 bases at V and 7 bases at J, with 10 bases in the middle. CDR1 is MGHDK, CDR2 SYGVNS, per germline. The CDR3 nucleotides read TGTGCCAGCAGTGACGCTGGGGGCCAGCCCCAGCATTTT. It yields the protein CASSDAGGQPQHF.

The J gene is TRBJ2-5, the V gene TRBV5-4, with TRBD2 matching 8 bases. Germline CDR1 and CDR2: SGHNT and YYREEE (reference sequence). CDR3 length: 13 residues. V lost 6 bases and J lost 2; bases outside the gene matches: 3. Here the CDR3 DNA reads TGTGCCAGCACTCCTAGCGGGCAAGAGACCCAGTACTTC. This translates into CASTPSGQETQYF.

As DNA, the CDR3 is TGTGCCACCAGTGATCCTAAGCGGGGAGTCGGGGAGCTGTTTTTT. This codes for CATSDPKRGVGELFF. The chain recombines TRBV24-1 with TRBJ2-2; 7 nucleotides agree with TRBD2. J lost 7 bases, V lost 3 bases, and 7 bases had no gene match. The CDR3 is 15 amino acids. Germline CDR1 KGHDR, CDR2 SFDVKD.

This clone appeared once. The rearrangement links TRBV4-2 to TRBJ2-1; TRBD2 might be the D (5 bases). The CDR3 runs to 15 residues. Per germline, CDR1 LGHNA and CDR2 YNFKEQ. Deletions cut 4 bases from V and 0 bases from J, with 10 bases between. The CDR3 DNA is TGTGCCAGCAGCCGAACTCGGGGCTCCTACAATGAGCAGTTCTTC. Protein: CASSRTRGSYNEQFF.

Remarks on this clone: The junction and the germline gene differ at one end; a read error may be behind it. The V call is TRBV10-3, the J call TRBJ1-1, with D possibly TRBD1 on 6 matching bases. The CDR3 is 13 amino acids. CDR1 and CDR2 from the germline V gene are ENHRY and SYGVKD. This chain's CDR3 is CAISEARDTEAFF. In nucleotides, the CDR3 is TGTGCCATCAGTGAAGCCCGGGACACCGAAGCTTTCTTT.

The CDR3 loop is CASSPTSVTYNEQFF. CDR3 coding DNA: TGCGCCAGCAGCCCGACTAGCGTAACCTACAATGAGCAGTTCTTC. The chain recombines TRBV4-3 with TRBJ2-1; 8 bases match TRBD2. Germline V CDR1 and CDR2: LGHNA, YSLEER. Trimming cost V 4 bases and J 2 bases; bases outside gene matches: 4. The CDR3 spans 15 residues.